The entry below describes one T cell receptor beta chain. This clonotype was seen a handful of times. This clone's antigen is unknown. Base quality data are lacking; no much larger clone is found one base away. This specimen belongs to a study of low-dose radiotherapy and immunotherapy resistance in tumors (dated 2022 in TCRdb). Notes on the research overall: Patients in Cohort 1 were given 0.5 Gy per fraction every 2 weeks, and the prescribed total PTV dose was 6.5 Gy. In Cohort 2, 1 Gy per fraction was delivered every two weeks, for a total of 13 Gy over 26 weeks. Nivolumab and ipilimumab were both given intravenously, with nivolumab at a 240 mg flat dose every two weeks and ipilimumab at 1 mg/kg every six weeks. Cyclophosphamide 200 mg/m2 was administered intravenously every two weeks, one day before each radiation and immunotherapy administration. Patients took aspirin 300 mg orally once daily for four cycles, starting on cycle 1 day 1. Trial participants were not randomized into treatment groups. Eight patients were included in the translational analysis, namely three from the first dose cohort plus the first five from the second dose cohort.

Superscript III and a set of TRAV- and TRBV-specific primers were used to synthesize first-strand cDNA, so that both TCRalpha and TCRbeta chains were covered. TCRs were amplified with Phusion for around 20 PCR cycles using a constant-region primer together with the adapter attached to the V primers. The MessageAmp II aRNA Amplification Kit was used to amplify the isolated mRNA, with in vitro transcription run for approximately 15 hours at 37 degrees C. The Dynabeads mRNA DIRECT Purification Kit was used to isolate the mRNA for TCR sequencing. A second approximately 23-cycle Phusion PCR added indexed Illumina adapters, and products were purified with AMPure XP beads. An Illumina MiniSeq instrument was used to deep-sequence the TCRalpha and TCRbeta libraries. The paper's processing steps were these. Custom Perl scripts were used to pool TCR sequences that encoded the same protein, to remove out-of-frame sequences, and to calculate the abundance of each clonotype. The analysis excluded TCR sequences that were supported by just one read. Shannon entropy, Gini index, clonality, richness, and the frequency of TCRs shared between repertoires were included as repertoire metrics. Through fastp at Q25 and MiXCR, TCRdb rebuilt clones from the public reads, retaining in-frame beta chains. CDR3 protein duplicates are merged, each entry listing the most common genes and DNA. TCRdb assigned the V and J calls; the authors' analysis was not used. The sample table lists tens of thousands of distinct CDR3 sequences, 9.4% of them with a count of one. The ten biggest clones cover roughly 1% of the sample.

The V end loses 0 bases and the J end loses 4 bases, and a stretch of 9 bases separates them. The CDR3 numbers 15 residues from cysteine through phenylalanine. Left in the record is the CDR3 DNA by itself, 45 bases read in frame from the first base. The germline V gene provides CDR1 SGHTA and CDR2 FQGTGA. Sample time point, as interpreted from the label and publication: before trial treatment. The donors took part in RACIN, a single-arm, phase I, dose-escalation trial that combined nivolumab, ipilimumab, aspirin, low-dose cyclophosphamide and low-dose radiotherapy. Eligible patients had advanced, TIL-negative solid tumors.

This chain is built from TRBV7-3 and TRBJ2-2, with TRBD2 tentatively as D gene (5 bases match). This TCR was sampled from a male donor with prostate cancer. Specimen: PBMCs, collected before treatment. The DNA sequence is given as TGTGCCAGCAGCTTAACGTTCGGGGTCACCGGGGAGCTGTTTTTT. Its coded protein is CASSLTFGVTGELFF.